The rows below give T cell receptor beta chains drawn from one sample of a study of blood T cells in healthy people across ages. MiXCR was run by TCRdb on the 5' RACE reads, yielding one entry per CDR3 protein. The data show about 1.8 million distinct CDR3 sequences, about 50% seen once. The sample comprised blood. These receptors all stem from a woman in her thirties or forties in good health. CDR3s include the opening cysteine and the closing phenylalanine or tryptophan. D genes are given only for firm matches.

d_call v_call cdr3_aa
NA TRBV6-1 CASSVSNGAYEQYF
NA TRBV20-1 CSARVGLQQETQYF
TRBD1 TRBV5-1 CASSSFTGESNTEAFF
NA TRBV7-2 CASSPHGAPTYEQYF
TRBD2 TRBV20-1 CSASPPGLLLAAQETQYF
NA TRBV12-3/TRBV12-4 CASSPSLGSGGYTF
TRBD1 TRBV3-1 CASSAGTGTRTDTQYF
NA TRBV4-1 CASSRGIAADTQYF
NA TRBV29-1 CSVRTESSYEQYF
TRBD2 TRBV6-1 CASTDVLGGGKQETQYF
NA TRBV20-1 CSARPRGRTDTQYF
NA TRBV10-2 CASSSGVPTDTQYF
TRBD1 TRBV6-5 CASSYTGVTGYTF
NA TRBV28 CASSSDGRETQYF
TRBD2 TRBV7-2 CASSPSSGGAYEQYF
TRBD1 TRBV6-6 CASSWTGGKSQGYTF
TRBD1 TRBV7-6 CASSLSPGQFNEKLFF
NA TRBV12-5 CASAGDRYGYTF
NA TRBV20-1 CSARGGRVYEQYF
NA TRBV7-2 CASSVRTTATNEKLFF
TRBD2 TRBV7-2 CATPGRRTGELFF
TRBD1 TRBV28 CASIPSGQGYEQYF
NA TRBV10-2 CASSEPGFGIEQYF
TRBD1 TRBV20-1 CSARSPGGGRGYTF
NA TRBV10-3 CAISEAEARGNEQFF
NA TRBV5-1 CATSQGGNSPLHF
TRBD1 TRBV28 CASSWGTGVVYGYTF
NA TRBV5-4 CASSLYGELFF
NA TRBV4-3 CASSQDRIAEETQYF
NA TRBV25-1 CASSRADGANVLTF
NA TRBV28 CATTAFGYEQYF
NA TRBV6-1 CASSEYTSYEQYF
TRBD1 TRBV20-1 CSARDPQTGDHEQYF
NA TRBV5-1 CASSLSTGGTDGYTF
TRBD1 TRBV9 CASSGTTGPRQFF
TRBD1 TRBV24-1 CATGTGSRNEQFF